One sample yielded the 25 T cell receptor beta chains listed below, sequenced in a study of T-cell memory formation after mild COVID-19. TCRdb itself ran the 5' RACE reads through MiXCR, one entry per CDR3 protein. The sample consists of about 470,000 distinct CDR3 sequences, about 20% of them appearing once. The sample consisted of PBMCs or a T cell subset sorted from them (not recorded which). These receptors were collected from an adult woman who had mild COVID-19 (a few samples of this study predate the infection). Cell type and time point are not known.

In its sample, this clonotype was seen many times. The gene calls are TRBV5-1 and TRBJ2-3; no clear D gene. This CDR3 spans 14 amino acids. Germline V lookup: CDR1 SGHRS, CDR2 YFSETQ. V lost 7 bases and J 0 bases, leaving 12 bases between the germline ends. CDR3 loop: CASRPFYSTDTQYF. DNA of the CDR3: TGCGCCAGCCGGCCCTTCTATAGCACAGATACGCAGTATTTT. The full variable domain, completed using reference TRBV5-1 and TRBJ2-3, is KAGVTQTPRYLIKTRGQQVTLSCSPISGHRSVSWYQQTPGQGLQFLFEYFSETQRNKGNFPGRFSGRQFSNSRSEMNVSTLELGDSALYLCASRPFYSTDTQYFGPGTRLTVL.

This clonotype was counted between two and nine times. The chain links TRBV11-3 to TRBJ2-7; TRBD2 agrees at 7 bases. The CDR3 extends over 15 amino acids. The V segment lost 3 bases and the J segment 3 bases; nucleotides outside the gene matches: 8. Germline CDR1 reads SGHNT; CDR2 reads YENEEA. CDR3 protein: CASSLGSGMGYEQYF. The CDR3 nucleotides are TGTGCCAGCAGCTTGGGCAGCGGGATGGGCTACGAGCAGTACTTC.

This clonotype occurred once. The chain employs TRBV7-9 and TRBJ1-1, with 8 nucleotides matching TRBD1. Unmatched junction bases numbered 6, after V lost 5 bases and J lost 4 bases. Germline V gene sequence: CDR1 SEHNR, CDR2 FQNEAQ (reference sequence). This CDR3 comprises 14 residues. The CDR3 nucleotides are TGTGCCAGCAGCCTACCGACAGGGGCCACTGAAGCTTTCTTT. It codes for CASSLPTGATEAFF.

The sample holds a few counts of this clonotype. The rearrangement uses TRBV7-8 and TRBJ2-3, with a weak D call TRBD1 (6 bases). The CDR3 extends over 16 amino acids. Per germline, CDR1 SGHVS and CDR2 FQNEAQ. The V end lost 5 bases, the J end lost 0 bases, and 15 bases lay between the germline ends. The CDR3, as DNA: TGTGCCAGCAGCCCCTCCGTGGGGGCTAGCACAGATACGCAGTATTTT. This sequence encodes CASSPSVGASTDTQYF. The entire variable domain, with the rest obtained from reference TRBV7-8 and TRBJ2-3, is as follows: GAGVSQSPRYKVAKRGQDVALRCDPISGHVSLFWYQQALGQGPEFLTYFQNEAQLDKSGLPSDRFFAERPEGSVSTLKIQRTQQEDSAVYLCASSPSVGASTDTQYFGPGTRLTVL.

This sequence joins TRBV29-1 and TRBJ2-2; 9 bases are a match to TRBD1. Germline CDR1 and CDR2: SQVTM and ANQGSEA. The V gene end was trimmed by 6 bases and the J gene end by 5 bases; junction bases not matched to a gene: 7. The CDR3 is 14 amino acids. Here the CDR3 DNA reads TGCAGCGTGAATACAGGGGGCAAAACCGGGGAGCTGTTTTTT. Translation gives CSVNTGGKTGELFF.

The table lists this clonotype with a few counts. This chain links TRBV4-2 with TRBJ1-2; D is unclear. From germline, CDR1 is LGHNA and CDR2 YNFKEQ. Between the trimmed V and J ends, which lost 0 bases and 10 bases, there was a span of 15 bases. This CDR3 spans 14 amino acids. CDR3 nucleotide sequence: TGTGCCAGCAGCCAAGATATGAGCGTCTACGACTACACCTTC. Protein product: CASSQDMSVYDYTF.

V and J are TRBV4-1 and TRBJ2-2; 7 positions match TRBD2. Per germline, CDR1 MGHRA and CDR2 YSYEKL. The V and J ends lost 2 bases and 1 base, in that order; junction bases with no gene match: 7. This CDR3 region has 17 residues. In nucleotides, the CDR3 is TGCGCCAGCAGCCAATACCCGGGGACTAAGAACACCGGGGAGCTGTTTTTT. It translates to CASSQYPGTKNTGELFF.

The rearrangement links TRBV6-1 to TRBJ1-2, with D possibly being TRBD1 (5 bases). V dropped 2 bases and J dropped 5 bases, with 15 bases sitting between them. CDR1 and CDR2 (germline): MNHNS, SASEGT. The CDR3 runs 15 residues. The CDR3 coding sequence is TGTGCCAGCAGTGAAAACCCCTTGGGGGGGTATGGCTACACCTTC. This gives the protein CASSENPLGGYGYTF.

This clonotype showed up just a few times. This chain connects TRBV6-5 to TRBJ2-3; 7 bases are shared with TRBD1. The CDR3 is 14 residues long. V trimming: 6 bases; J trimming: 1 base; junction bases outside the gene matches: 4. Germline V gene sequence: CDR1 MNHEY, CDR2 SVGAGI. The CDR3 region is CASRTGLGTDTQYF. As DNA, the CDR3 is TGTGCCAGCAGGACAGGGTTAGGCACAGATACGCAGTATTTT.

This clonotype was counted only a few times. The genes are TRBV18 and TRBJ2-7; 8 nucleotides align to TRBD1. Germline V gene sequence: CDR1 KGHSH, CDR2 LQKENI. This CDR3 is built from 14 residues. With 6 bases clipped from V and 0 bases from J, the junction kept 4 bases outside the gene matches. CDR3 nucleotides: TGTGCCAGCTCTCCAGGGGGCTACTCCTACGAGCAGTACTTC. Translating gives CASSPGGYSYEQYF.

This chain uses TRBV7-8 with TRBJ2-3; D possibly corresponds to TRBD1 (6 bases). V lost 7 bases and J 0 bases, leaving 20 bases between the germline ends. Looked up from germline, CDR1 is SGHVS and CDR2 is FQNEAQ. This CDR3 spans 17 amino acids. The CDR3 DNA is TGTGCCAGCATCCCAACCCGACAGGCCCCTAGCACAGATACGCAGTATTTT. Encoded protein: CASIPTRQAPSTDTQYF.

This sequence joins TRBV7-2 and TRBJ2-2; 9 bases map to TRBD1. The CDR3 has 16 residues. Per germline, CDR1 SGHTA and CDR2 FQGNSA. The junction had 8 bases not matched to a gene; V was cut back by 5 bases and J by 4 bases. The CDR3 coding sequence is TGTGCCAGCAGCCCGCCCCGGACAGGGGTCACCGGGGAGCTGTTTTTT. Translated, it gives CASSPPRTGVTGELFF.

The chain carries TRBV28 and TRBJ2-5; weak D call: TRBD2 (6 bases). The germline CDR1 and CDR2 sequences are MDHEN and SYDVKM. The length of the CDR3 is 15 residues. The V and J ends lost 5 bases and 9 bases respectively, with 22 bases between them. The CDR3 DNA sequence: TGTGCCAGCAGTCCCGTCGGGGCGGGGTCCGGGGCCCAGTACTTC. It is translated as CASSPVGAGSGAQYF. Full variable domain (outside the CDR3, taken from reference TRBV28 and TRBJ2-5): DVKVTQSSRYLVKRTGEKVFLECVQDMDHENMFWYRQDPGLGLRLIYFSYDVKMKEKGDIPEGYSVSREKKERFSLILESASTNQTSMYLCASSPVGAGSGAQYFGPGTRLLVL.

V is TRBV5-6 and J is TRBJ2-7; 9 nucleotides align to TRBD2. The V gene's germline CDR1 is SGHDT and CDR2 YYEEEE. The CDR3 sequence is 15 residues long. V was clipped by 1 base and J by 4 bases; unmatched bases: 6. CDR3 nucleotides: TGTGCCAGCAGCTTGAGGGCGGGAGGGGGATACGAGCAGTACTTC. It is translated as CASSLRAGGGYEQYF.

This clonotype has at least ten counts. The J gene is TRBJ2-6, the V gene TRBV4-2, with unresolved D. Germline lookup yields CDR1 LGHNA and CDR2 YNFKEQ. The V gene lost 1 base and the J gene lost 1 base, with 11 bases spanning the gap. The length of the CDR3 is 17 residues. The CDR3 reads CASSQGPTRSGANVLTF. In DNA form, the CDR3 reads TGTGCCAGCAGCCAAGGCCCTACTCGGTCTGGGGCCAACGTCCTGACTTTC.

A few counts support this clonotype. The chain recombines TRBV25-1 with TRBJ2-1, with a possible D match to TRBD2 (5 bases). Germline-derived CDR1 and CDR2 are MGHDK and SYGVNS. The germline V and J ends were trimmed by 3 bases and 12 bases, with 15 bases remaining between them. The CDR3 runs to 13 residues. In DNA, the CDR3 is TGTGCCAGCAGTGAGACTAAATGGATAGCGCAGTTCTTC. Translation: CASSETKWIAQFF.

Here the CDR3 DNA reads TGCGCCAGCAGCGGCCGGGACAGGGCTGAAGCTTTCTTT. Translated, it gives CASSGRDRAEAFF. The V call is TRBV5-1, the J call TRBJ1-1; 9 bases fit TRBD1. The germline gives CDR1 SGHRS, CDR2 YFSETQ. The CDR3 has 13 amino acids. The V segment lost 4 bases and the J segment 6 bases; nucleotides outside the gene matches: 4.

J is TRBJ2-1 and V is TRBV12-3 or TRBV12-4, with TRBD2 matching 10 bases. After removal of 5 bases from V and 6 bases from J, the junction contained 13 bases not matched to a gene. This CDR3 is built from 17 residues. This CDR3 reads CASSPSGRGGWGNEQFF. CDR3 DNA sequence: TGTGCCAGCAGTCCCAGCGGGAGGGGGGGCTGGGGCAATGAGCAGTTCTTC.

This clonotype was seen many times. This chain connects TRBV2 to TRBJ2-7; 9 bases match TRBD2. The CDR3 is 13 residues long. Germline lookup yields CDR1 SNHLY and CDR2 FYNNEI. V gave up 6 bases and J gave up 3 bases; unmatched junction bases: 3. The CDR3 DNA follows: TGTGCCAGCAGGACTAGCGGAATCTACGAGCAGTACTTC. It encodes CASRTSGIYEQYF.

A few counts support this clonotype. The chain joins TRBV6-6 to TRBJ2-1; D possibly corresponds to TRBD2 (6 bases). Trimming pared 7 bases from V and 1 base from J, leaving 11 bases between. The germline CDR1 and CDR2 sequences are MNHNY and SVGAGI (reference sequence). The CDR3 has 14 amino acids. The CDR3 DNA sequence: TGTGCCAGCACTAAAGCGGGTTCCTACAATGAGCAGTTCTTC. Translated, it gives CASTKAGSYNEQFF.

There are a few counts of this clonotype. The V and J genes are TRBV12-3 or TRBV12-4 and TRBJ2-2, with TRBD2 matching 8 bases. The CDR3 loop spans 15 amino acids. The J segment lost 1 base and the V segment lost 7 bases, leaving 5 bases of the junction unmatched. DNA for the CDR3: TGTGCCAGCACCCTAAGCGGGGGGAACACCGGGGAGCTGTTTTTT. Protein sequence: CASTLSGGNTGELFF.

This clonotype was recorded at least ten times. The J gene is TRBJ2-1, the V gene TRBV5-1; D is tentatively TRBD1 or TRBD2 (5 bases each). The CDR3 is 13 residues long. Germline V gene sequence: CDR1 SGHRS, CDR2 YFSETQ. V was pared by 1 base and J by 9 bases, with 11 bases between. This chain's CDR3 is CASSLSRELEQFF. CDR3 nucleotide sequence: TGCGCCAGCAGCTTGTCCAGGGAGCTTGAGCAGTTCTTC.

The chain is built from TRBV21-1 and TRBJ1-4; TRBD1, the table's D call, was not compared with the DNA. TRBV21-1 is noted as a pseudogene. The CDR3 loop spans 17 amino acids. CDR3 DNA sequence: TGTGCCAGCAGCAATCCAGGGGCGGCCTGGGAGTGTGAAAAACTGTTTTTT. Translation gives CASSNPGAAWECEKLFF.

The V and J genes are TRBV6-1 and TRBJ2-7; D may be TRBD1 (6 bases). The germline gives CDR1 MNHNS, CDR2 SASEGT. This CDR3 region has 13 residues. V lost 8 bases to trimming and J lost 0 bases, with 11 bases between them. The DNA of the CDR3 is TGTGCCAGCCGTCCAGGGGCCTCCTACGAGCAGTACTTC. Its translation is CASRPGASYEQYF.

Only a few counts were recorded for this clonotype. The V call is TRBV11-2, the J call TRBJ2-7, with TRBD1 matching over 9 bases. V shed 1 base and J 5 bases; nucleotides not matched to a gene: 9. CDR1 SGHAT and CDR2 FQNNGV come from the germline V gene. The CDR3 contains 16 residues. CDR3 in DNA: TGTGCCAGCAGCTTAGCCCGGGACAGGGAATCCAACGAGCAGTACTTC. Its protein product is CASSLARDRESNEQYF.